These 9 T cell receptor beta chains share one sample of origin, sequenced in a study of CD8 T cells in Susac syndrome. The authors reverse transcribed 0.5 to 1 ug RNA with random hexamers. TCRdb used MiXCR to reprocess the immunoSEQ multiplex PCR reads, holding one entry per CDR3 protein. Seen here are 350,000 to 550,000 distinct CDR3 sequences, around 85% observed once, and the top ten hold approximately 0.11%. The specimen sequenced was CD8+ T cells from PBMCs. The receptors were gathered from a human donor with multiple sclerosis.

This clonotype was seen only once. The rearrangement uses TRBV27 and TRBJ2-7; D is unresolved. Per the germline V gene, CDR1 is MNHEY and CDR2 is SMNVEV (reference sequence). There are 15 residues in the CDR3. V was shortened by 2 bases and J by 5 bases, with 16 bases between the two germline ends. The CDR3 bases are TGTGCCAGCAGTTTAGGGCCCGTGAGCGCGGACGAGCAGTACTTC. Its translation is CASSLGPVSADEQYF.

This clonotype has just a few counts. V gene TRBV27 combines with J gene TRBJ2-7; a weak D match, TRBD2 (5 bases). V was cut by 5 bases and J by 5 bases, with 16 bases left in between. The germline gives CDR1 MNHEY, CDR2 SMNVEV (reference sequence). This CDR3 contains 14 residues. Here the CDR3 DNA reads TGTGCCAGCAGTCCCCTCGGGGTAAGCGACGAGCAGTACTTC. Its protein is CASSPLGVSDEQYF.

About this clonotype: The junction shows a germline mismatch at one end, possibly a read error. This rearrangement joins TRBV7-7 to TRBJ2-2; 12 bases match TRBD1. Germline V gene sequence: CDR1 SSHAT, CDR2 FNYEAQ (reference sequence). This CDR3 region has 16 residues. In DNA form, the CDR3 reads TGTGCTAGCAGCGGGACAGGGGGCGCGAACACCGGGGAGCTGTTTTTT. This codes for CASSGTGGANTGELFF. Together with reference TRBV7-7 and TRBJ2-2, the CDR3 gives the full variable domain: GAGVSQSPRYKVTKRGQDVTLRCDPISSHATLYWYQQALGQGPEFLTYFNYEAQPDKSGLPSDRFSAERPEGSISTLTIQRTEQRDSAMYRCASSGTGGANTGELFFGEGSRLTVL.

The chain recombines TRBV5-1 with TRBJ1-5; D remains ambiguous. This CDR3 has 15 residues. CDR1 and CDR2 from the germline V gene are SGHRS and YFSETQ. Between the trimmed V and J ends, which lost 4 bases and 0 bases, there was a span of 11 bases. The CDR3 bases are TGCGCCAGCAGCCGAGGACGGTATAGCAATCAGCCCCAGCATTTT. This sequence encodes CASSRGRYSNQPQHF.

J is TRBJ2-3 and V is TRBV28; TRBD2 matches 7 bases. CDR3 length equals 17 residues. The V gene's germline CDR1 is MDHEN and CDR2 SYDVKM. J lost 2 bases, V lost 3 bases, and 11 bases had no gene match. This CDR3 reads CASSLYLWLAATDTQYF. The CDR3 bases are TGTGCCAGCAGTTTGTATCTGTGGCTAGCGGCCACAGATACGCAGTATTTT.

The chain employs TRBV2 and TRBJ2-7; D is uncertain. The CDR3 runs 15 residues. The germline V gene has CDR1 SNHLY and CDR2 FYNNEI. V lost 3 bases, J lost 0 bases, and 12 bases lay in between. The CDR3 bases are TGTGCCAGCAGTGATCCTCGACGGAGCTCCTACGAGCAGTACTTC. Residues: CASSDPRRSSYEQYF.

The chain carries TRBV28 and TRBJ2-3, with D tentatively TRBD2 (6 bases). The CDR3 is 15 residues long. The germline V gene encodes CDR1 MDHEN and CDR2 SYDVKM. V shed 5 bases and J shed 3 bases, with 15 bases lying between them. Written as DNA, the CDR3 is TGTGCCAGCAGTCCAGCGGGTGCCGCGACAGATACGCAGTATTTT. It yields the protein CASSPAGAATDTQYF.

The V and J genes are TRBV4-1 and TRBJ1-1, with 8 bases lining up with TRBD1. CDR3 length: 15 amino acids. With V trimmed by 3 bases and J by 4 bases, 7 bases remained unmatched. Germline lookup yields CDR1 MGHRA and CDR2 YSYEKL. In DNA, the CDR3 is TGCGCCAGCAGCCAGACTCAGGGGGCAGGCACTGAAGCTTTCTTT. Protein sequence: CASSQTQGAGTEAFF.

The chain employs TRBV15 and TRBJ2-7, with TRBD2 identical over 7 bases. Germline CDR1 is LNHNV and CDR2 is YYDKDF (reference sequence). There are 16 residues in the CDR3. The trim removed 3 bases at V and 2 bases at J, leaving 10 bases unmatched. CDR3 region: CATSRATLADTYEQYF. The CDR3 bases are TGTGCCACCAGCAGGGCTACCCTAGCGGATACCTACGAGCAGTACTTC.